These 28 T cell receptor beta chains were sequenced from one sample in a study of CD8+CD57+ T cells in acquired aplastic anemia. TCR beta VDJ and CDR3 profiling used genomic DNA as template. TCRdb fed the reads into MiXCR, producing one record per CDR3 protein. This sample has 160,000 or so distinct CDR3 sequences, with roughly 50% found just once. The authors sequenced patients whose flow cytometry had shown CD8+CD57+ cell expansion. Material: sorted CD4+, CD8+, or CD8+CD57+ T cells (not recorded which) from PBMCs. The receptors come from a human donor with aplastic anemia.

V and J are TRBV15 and TRBJ1-4; D not certain. From germline, CDR1 is LNHNV and CDR2 YYDKDF (reference sequence). CDR3 size: 14 residues. Trimming stripped 1 base from V and 3 bases from J, with 6 bases between. The CDR3, as DNA: TGTGCCACCAGCAGAGCTTCTGCTAATGAAAAACTGTTTTTT. As protein: CATSRASANEKLFF.

As to this clonotype: The conserved phenylalanine or tryptophan is not found at the CDR3 terminus, so this likely reflects a read error. This chain joins TRBV10-3 and TRBJ1-1; a weak D match, TRBD1 (6 bases). Germline CDR1 and CDR2: ENHRY and SYGVKD. The CDR3 is 13 amino acids. In DNA, the CDR3 is TGTGCCAGCCATCGGACAGAGAACACCGAAGCTTTCCTT. It yields the protein CASHRTENTEAFL.

Many counts were recorded for this clonotype. This sequence joins TRBV20-1 and TRBJ2-3, with 9 bases matching TRBD1. CDR1 is DFQATT and CDR2 is SNEGSKA in the germline V gene (reference sequence). The CDR3 runs 15 residues. CDR3 sequence: CSGGQGFFSTDTQYF. Here the CDR3 DNA reads TGCAGCGGAGGACAGGGGTTTTTTAGCACAGATACGCAGTATTTT.

The CDR3 protein is CASRPGQSYEQYF. As DNA, the CDR3 is TGTGCCAGCAGGCCGGGACAGTCCTACGAGCAGTACTTC. V is TRBV10-3 and J is TRBJ2-7; 7 bases fit TRBD1. CDR1 is ENHRY, CDR2 SYGVKD, per germline. V was clipped by 10 bases and J by 1 base; unmatched bases: 7. CDR3 length equals 13 residues.

J is TRBJ1-5 and V is TRBV10-3; TRBD1 might be the D (5 bases). The ends were cut back, 10 bases at V and 6 bases at J, with 13 bases in the middle. Germline V CDR1 and CDR2: ENHRY, SYGVKD. The CDR3 is 12 amino acids. The chain's CDR3 is CARADNGQPQHF. CDR3 bases: TGTGCCAGGGCGGACAACGGTCAGCCCCAGCATTTT.

There are many counts of this clonotype. The V gene is TRBV12-3 or TRBV12-4, the J gene TRBJ1-1; the D gene is possibly TRBD1 (5 bases). Trimming cost V 5 bases and J 4 bases, with 14 bases left between them. This CDR3 is built from 14 residues. The CDR3 spells CASSDSGGGTEAFF. CDR3 nucleotides: TGTGCCAGCAGTGACAGTGGTGGCGGCACTGAAGCTTTCTTT.

The chain has TRBV24-1 and TRBJ2-7, with 8 positions matching TRBD2. CDR3 length: 14 residues. Germline trimming cut 7 bases from V and 6 bases from J; bases unmatched to any gene: 10. Germline V gene sequence: CDR1 KGHDR, CDR2 SFDVKD. The CDR3 DNA is TGTGCCACCAGCCCGGGACTAGGGCGTCGCGAGCAGTACTTC. It translates to CATSPGLGRREQYF.

This chain joins TRBV12-3 or TRBV12-4 and TRBJ1-6; D unresolved. V lost 6 bases, J lost 5 bases, and 11 bases lay in between. The CDR3 covers 14 residues. The CDR3 DNA follows: TGTGCCAGCAGACTGAGGTGGAATAATTCACCCCTCCACTTT. Translated, it gives CASRLRWNNSPLHF.

The rearrangement links TRBV15 to TRBJ2-1; no definite D call. V was cut by 0 bases and J by 1 base, with 7 bases left in between. Germline-derived CDR1 and CDR2 are LNHNV and YYDKDF (reference sequence). The CDR3 loop spans 15 amino acids. This CDR3 is CATSREAASYNEQFF. The CDR3 DNA sequence: TGTGCCACCAGCAGAGAGGCAGCTTCCTACAATGAGCAGTTCTTC.

The CDR3 region has the DNA TGCGCCAGCACCGCGGGTGGCCCCTACGAGCAGTACTTC. This encodes CASTAGGPYEQYF. The chain joins TRBV10-2 to TRBJ2-7; perhaps TRBD2 as D (5 bases). V lost 7 bases and J 2 bases, leaving 12 bases between the germline ends. Looked up from germline, CDR1 is WSHSY and CDR2 is SAAADI. The CDR3 sequence is 13 residues long.

Details on this clonotype: Relative to the germline gene, one junction end is altered; a read error may explain this. The rearrangement uses TRBV20-1 and TRBJ2-5; 12 bases agree with TRBD2. Germline CDR1 reads DFQATT; CDR2 reads SNEGSKA (reference sequence). This CDR3 has 13 amino acids. The CDR3 DNA reads TGCAGTGCTAGAGGGACTAGCGGGGCCACCCTGTACTTC. This gives the protein CSARGTSGATLYF.

This chain links TRBV7-9 with TRBJ2-5, with a possible D match to TRBD2 (5 bases). Germline V lookup: CDR1 SEHNR, CDR2 FQNEAQ (reference sequence). V was cut by 0 bases and J by 6 bases, with 14 bases left in between. CDR3 length: 15 amino acids. The CDR3 protein is CASSLADFSGKTQYF. CDR3 sequence (DNA): TGTGCCAGCAGCTTAGCCGACTTTTCGGGAAAGACCCAGTACTTC.

Comments on this clonotype: The junction departs from germline at one end; a sequencing error may be responsible. This CDR3 is CASSRRTGTNSEAFF. CDR3 DNA: TGTGCTAGCAGCCGACGGACAGGGACGAATTCTGAAGCTTTCTTT. The chain is built from TRBV11-2 and TRBJ1-1; 8 nucleotides line up with TRBD1. The germline V gene has CDR1 SGHAT and CDR2 FQNNGV. The CDR3 has 15 amino acids. Complete variable domain (other parts from reference TRBV11-2 and TRBJ1-1): EAGVAQSPRYKIIEKRQSVAFWCNPISGHATLYWYQQILGQGPKLLIQFQNNGVVDDSQLPKDRFSAERLKGVDSTLKIQPAKLEDSAVYLCASSRRTGTNSEAFFGQGTRLTVV.

This sequence joins TRBV30 and TRBJ1-6, with D perhaps TRBD1 (6 bases). V was cut by 5 bases and J by 3 bases, with 14 bases left in between. The V gene's germline CDR1 is GTSNPN and CDR2 SVGIG (reference sequence). The CDR3 is made up of 15 amino acids. The CDR3 sequence is CAWARGDNYNSPLHF. The CDR3, as DNA: TGTGCCTGGGCGCGGGGGGACAACTATAATTCACCCCTCCACTTT.

There are a few counts of this clonotype. Mismatch with germline at one junction end may stem from a read error. This chain connects TRBV10-3 to TRBJ1-2; no clear D. The CDR3 has 15 residues. Per germline, CDR1 ENHRY and CDR2 SYGVKD. The CDR3 bases are TGTGCCAGCAGTTCTTTGGCCAGCGGCCCCTATGGCTACACCTTC. Protein product: CASSSLASGPYGYTF.

The chain uses TRBV10-3 and TRBJ1-2, with D maybe TRBD1 (5 bases). Per germline, CDR1 ENHRY and CDR2 SYGVKD. Between the trimmed V and J ends, which lost 0 bases and 7 bases, there was a span of 12 bases. This CDR3 has 14 residues. The CDR3 DNA sequence: TGTGCCATCAGTGAGTCAGGGACGACTGGTGGCTACACCTTC. It translates to CAISESGTTGGYTF.

This chain connects TRBV7-9 to TRBJ2-7; D unresolved. V lost 1 base to trimming and J lost 3 bases, with 7 bases between them. Germline lookup yields CDR1 SEHNR and CDR2 FQNEAQ (reference sequence). There are 13 residues in the CDR3. For the CDR3, the DNA is TGTGCCAGCAGCTTAGGTGCGTTCTACGAGCAGTACTTC. Translating gives CASSLGAFYEQYF. The whole variable domain, filled in from reference TRBV7-9 and TRBJ2-7, reads DTGVSQNPRHKITKRGQNVTFRCDPISEHNRLYWYRQTLGQGPEFLTYFQNEAQLEKSRLLSDRFSAERPKGSFSTLEIQRTEQGDSAMYLCASSLGAFYEQYFGPGTRLTVT.

This clonotype was detected a few times. The genes are TRBV12-3 or TRBV12-4 and TRBJ1-2; 7 bases agree with TRBD1. The CDR3 loop spans 14 amino acids. V shed 8 bases and J 8 bases; nucleotides not matched to a gene: 14. CDR3 bases: TGTGCCAGCGGTACTCACCAGGGGGTTGGAGGCTACACCTTC. Translated, it gives CASGTHQGVGGYTF.

At least ten counts were recorded for this clonotype. This rearrangement joins TRBV7-9 to TRBJ1-1; no definite D call. The CDR3 loop spans 13 amino acids. Looked up from germline, CDR1 is SEHNR and CDR2 is FQNEAQ (reference sequence). V dropped 7 bases and J dropped 3 bases, with 12 bases sitting between them. CDR3 in DNA: TGTGCCAGCAACCCCTGGGCAGACACTGAAGCTTTCTTT. Translation: CASNPWADTEAFF.

On this clonotype itself: Given a much more abundant clone one base away, this may be a read error. This chain uses TRBV11-1 with TRBJ2-2; 10 bases fit TRBD2. The length of the CDR3 is 15 residues. Germline V gene data show CDR1 as SGHAT and CDR2 as FQDESV (reference sequence). In nucleotides, the CDR3 is TGTGCCAGCAGCCTTAGCGGGGGGTCCACCGGGGAGCTGCTTTTT. It codes for CASSLSGGSTGELLF.

This clonotype was observed a few times. The rearrangement uses TRBV6-2 or TRBV6-3 and TRBJ1-3; no clear D gene. The CDR3 has 18 amino acids. In germline, CDR1 is MNHEY, CDR2 SVGEGT. V was clipped by 0 bases and J by 1 base, with 16 bases between them. The CDR3: CASSYSEGRPNSGNTIYF. DNA of the CDR3: TGTGCCAGCAGTTACTCGGAGGGCAGGCCTAATTCTGGAAACACCATATATTTT.

The chain joins TRBV7-6 to TRBJ2-7, with D unclear. The V gene lost 2 bases and the J gene lost 0 bases, with 8 bases spanning the gap. This CDR3 has 14 amino acids. Germline V gene lookup returns CDR1 SGHVS and CDR2 FNYEAQ. CDR3 protein: CASSLSGSSYEQYF. The CDR3 DNA reads TGTGCCAGCAGCTTATCCGGCAGCTCCTACGAGCAGTACTTC.

This clonotype was recorded once. V gene TRBV2 combines with J gene TRBJ1-2, with D maybe TRBD1 (5 bases). The length of the CDR3 is 10 residues. Germline loops: CDR1 SNHLY, CDR2 FYNNEI. The germline V and J ends were trimmed by 8 bases and 8 bases, with 9 bases remaining between them. The CDR3 sequence is CASGDGGYTF. The CDR3, as DNA: TGTGCCAGCGGGGACGGGGGCTACACCTTC. The full variable domain, in which reference TRBV2 and TRBJ1-2 provide the parts outside the CDR3, is EPEVTQTPSHQVTQMGQEVILRCVPISNHLYFYWYRQILGQKVEFLVSFYNNEISEKSEIFDDQFSVERPDGSNFTLKIRSTKLEDSAMYFCASGDGGYTFGSGTRLTVV.

The genes are TRBV9 and TRBJ1-1, with no clear D. There are 13 residues in the CDR3. The germline gives CDR1 SGDLS, CDR2 YYNGEE. The germline V and J ends were trimmed by 5 bases and 0 bases, with 8 bases remaining between them. This chain's CDR3 is CASSRSLNTEAFF. The DNA of the CDR3 is TGTGCCAGCAGTCGTTCCCTGAACACTGAAGCTTTCTTT. Full variable domain (remainder filled in from reference TRBV9 and TRBJ1-1): DSGVTQTPKHLITATGQRVTLRCSPRSGDLSVYWYQQSLDQGLQFLIQYYNGEERAKGNILERFSAQQFPDLHSELNLSSLELGDSALYFCASSRSLNTEAFFGQGTRLTVV.

Comment on this clonotype: A much larger clone sits a single nucleotide away, making a read error possible. The V call is TRBV9, the J call TRBJ1-1; a weak D match, TRBD1 (5 bases). CDR1 is SGDLS, CDR2 YYNGEE, per germline. CDR3 size: 16 residues. The V and J ends lost 4 bases and 4 bases respectively, with 20 bases between them. As DNA, the CDR3 is TGTGCCAGCAGCCAAGGCATAGTTCAGGGTCGCACTGAAGCTTTCTTT. It yields the protein CASSQGIVQGRTEAFF. Variable domain in full (rest from reference TRBV9 and TRBJ1-1): DSGVTQTPKHLITATGQRVTLRCSPRSGDLSVYWYQQSLDQGLQFLIQYYNGEERAKGNILERFSAQQFPDLHSELNLSSLELGDSALYFCASSQGIVQGRTEAFFGQGTRLTVV.

The chain has TRBV20-1 and TRBJ1-6, with D unresolved. Germline CDR1 and CDR2: DFQATT and SNEGSKA (reference sequence). The CDR3 runs 10 residues. V lost 1 base, J lost 10 bases, and 2 bases lay in between. The CDR3 reads CSARGSPLHF. The CDR3 DNA sequence: TGCAGTGCTAGAGGGTCACCCCTCCACTTT.

Remarks on this clonotype: A much larger clone sits a single nucleotide away, making a read error possible. The DNA for the CDR3 is TGCAGTGCTAGAGATGGACTATCGATCCATGAGCAGTTCTTC. This encodes CSARDGLSIHEQFF. This chain links TRBV20-1 with TRBJ2-1; the D gene is possibly TRBD2 (6 bases). This CDR3 is built from 14 residues. The V end lost 0 bases, the J end lost 8 bases, and 14 bases lay between the germline ends. Germline V gene data show CDR1 as DFQATT and CDR2 as SNEGSKA (reference sequence).

This clonotype appeared a single time. Its ends do not fully match the called genes, so a read error is possible. The chain combines TRBV25-1 with TRBJ2-2; possibly TRBD1 for D (6 bases). Germline values: CDR1 MGHDK, CDR2 SYGVNS. The CDR3 is 15 amino acids. For the CDR3, the DNA is TGTGCCAGCAGAAAACAGGGATTGAACGCCGGGGAGCTGTTTTTT. Protein: CASRKQGLNAGELFF.